The 3 T cell receptor beta chains reported below all come from one sample, sequenced in a study of CD8+ T cells in alopecia areata (dated by TCRdb to the late 2010s). Preparation of the library involved the immunoSEQ multiplex PCR assay. For TCR sequencing, RNA was extracted from every sample and reverse transcribed into cDNA to serve as template. TCRdb retrieved this table from immuneACCESS and kept in-frame rearrangements only. Not all clones are present; in checked studies, unresolved V genes account for under half, and no reason is known for the remainder. The sample table shows about 140,000 clones, and roughly 86% are seen once. The ten largest account for roughly 13% of the sample. What the time point label conveys for this sample: around 28 days on oral tofacitinib. The intended sense of this specimen's treatment or condition label: oral pan-JAK inhibitor, 5-10 mg twice daily. The input for sequencing was CD8+ T cells sorted from blood, taken at week 4, from a patient treated with tofacitinib. The receptors come from a human donor with alopecia areata.

DNA of the CDR3: TGCGCCAGCACCACAGGGGCGAACACCGGGGAGCTGTTTTTT. It translates to CASTTGANTGELFF. The chain employs TRBV4-1 and TRBJ2-2; 7 nucleotides agree with TRBD1. J was trimmed by 0 bases and V by 7 bases; bases with no gene match: 2. CDR1 MGHRA and CDR2 YSYEKL come from the germline V gene. The CDR3 loop spans 14 amino acids.

The chain has TRBV2 and TRBJ2-1, with 7 bases lining up with TRBD1. V gave up 7 bases and J gave up 1 base; unmatched junction bases: 7. The CDR3 is 15 amino acids. In germline, CDR1 is SNHLY, CDR2 FYNNEI. Here the CDR3 reads CASTLGQRSYNEQFF. CDR3 nucleotide sequence: TGTGCCAGCACCCTGGGACAGAGATCCTACAATGAGCAGTTCTTC.

V is TRBV4-1 and J is TRBJ2-7, with 8 positions matching TRBD2. The CDR3 is 16 amino acids. Trimming took 1 base from V and 4 from J; bases not matched to a gene: 9. Germline V gene data show CDR1 as MGHRA and CDR2 as YSYEKL. CDR3 sequence: CASSQAAGGAQYEQYF. Here the CDR3 DNA reads TGCGCCAGCAGCCAAGCCGCGGGAGGCGCTCAATACGAGCAGTACTTC.